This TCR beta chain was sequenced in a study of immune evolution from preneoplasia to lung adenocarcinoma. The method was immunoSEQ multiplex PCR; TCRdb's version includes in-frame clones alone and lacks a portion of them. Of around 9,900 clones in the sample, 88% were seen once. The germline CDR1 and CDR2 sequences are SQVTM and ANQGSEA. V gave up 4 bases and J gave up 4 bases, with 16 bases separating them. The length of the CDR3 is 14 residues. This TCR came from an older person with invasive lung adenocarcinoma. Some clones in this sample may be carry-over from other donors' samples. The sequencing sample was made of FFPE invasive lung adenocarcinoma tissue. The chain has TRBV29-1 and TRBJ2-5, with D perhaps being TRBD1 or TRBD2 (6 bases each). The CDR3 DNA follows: TGCAGCGTTGCCGAAACGGGGGCGGGAGAGACCCAGTACTTC. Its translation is CSVAETGAGETQYF.